This T cell receptor (beta chain) stems from a study of blood T cell repertoires in COVID-19. The CDR3 is made up of 15 amino acids. With 3 bases removed from V and 8 bases from J, the gap between germline ends came to 17 bases. Germline CDR1 and CDR2: SGHKS and YYEKEE (reference sequence). In the original workflow: Reference gene primer amplification gave estimated nucleated cell counts. TCRdb's copy holds only in-frame clones and misses some; the assay was immunoSEQ multiplex PCR. V and J calls and clone size are copied from that table; D and trimming were computed from the DNA. The sample yields about 480,000 clones, 88% seen once.

The origin of this receptor is a woman in her forties who had recovered from COVID-19. The V call is TRBV5-5, the J call TRBJ1-4, with a possible D match to TRBD1 (5 bases). Sequenced: PBMCs or T cells enriched from blood (not recorded which). The CDR3 coding sequence is TGTGCCAGCAGCTCCGGGGACTTACTTGGGGAAAAACTGTTTTTT. Translating gives CASSSGDLLGEKLFF.